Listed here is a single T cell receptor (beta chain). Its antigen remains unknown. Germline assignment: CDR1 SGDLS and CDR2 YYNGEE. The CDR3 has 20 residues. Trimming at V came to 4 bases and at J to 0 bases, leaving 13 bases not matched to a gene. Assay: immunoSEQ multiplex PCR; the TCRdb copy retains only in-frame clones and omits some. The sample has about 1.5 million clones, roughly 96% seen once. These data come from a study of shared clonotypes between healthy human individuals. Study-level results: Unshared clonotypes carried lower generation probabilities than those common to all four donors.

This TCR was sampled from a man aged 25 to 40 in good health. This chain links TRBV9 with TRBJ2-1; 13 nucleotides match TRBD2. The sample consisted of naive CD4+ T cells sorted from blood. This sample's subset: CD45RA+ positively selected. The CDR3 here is CASSFRTSGSIASSYNEQFF. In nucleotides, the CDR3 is TGTGCCAGCAGCTTCCGGACTAGCGGGAGCATCGCAAGCTCCTACAATGAGCAGTTCTTC.